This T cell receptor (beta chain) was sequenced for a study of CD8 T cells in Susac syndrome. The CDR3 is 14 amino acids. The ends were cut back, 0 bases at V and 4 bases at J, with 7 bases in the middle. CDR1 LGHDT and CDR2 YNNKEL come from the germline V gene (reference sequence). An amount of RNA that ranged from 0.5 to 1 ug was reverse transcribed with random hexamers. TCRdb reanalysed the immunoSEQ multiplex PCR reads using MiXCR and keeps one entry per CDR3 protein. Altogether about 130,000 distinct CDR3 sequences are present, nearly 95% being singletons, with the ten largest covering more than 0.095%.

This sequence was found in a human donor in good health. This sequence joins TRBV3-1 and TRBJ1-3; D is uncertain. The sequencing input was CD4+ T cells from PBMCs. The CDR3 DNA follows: TGTGCCAGCAGCCAAGATATACCCGGAAACACCATATATTTT. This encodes CASSQDIPGNTIYF. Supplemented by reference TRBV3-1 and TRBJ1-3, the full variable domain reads DTAVSQTPKYLVTQMGNDKSIKCEQNLGHDTMYWYKQDSKKFLKIMFSYNNKELIINETVPNRFSPKSPDKAHLNLHINSLELGDSAVYFCASSQDIPGNTIYFGEGSWLTVV.